This TCR beta chain came from a study of tumor and adjacent non-tumor tissue in lung cancer. Study as a whole: Histology: around 13 adenocarcinoma, a couple of squamous cell carcinoma, 1 small cell lung cancer. Stage I to III disease affected 10 men and roughly 5 women aged about 30 to 76.

About this clonotype itself: Its antigen remains unidentified.

Study-level findings and limits: Compared with tumor, normal lung showed significantly lower TCR diversity. In normal lung, the top 100 clones were significantly more dominant than in tumor.

In germline, CDR1 is MNHNY, CDR2 SVGAGI (reference sequence). Trimming removed 6 bases at V and 6 bases at J, with 12 bases between. There are 13 residues in the CDR3. Three rounds of nested PCR, following a modified ARM-PCR protocol, produced the TCRbeta library. MiXCR was run by TCRdb on the multiplex PCR reads, yielding one entry per CDR3 protein. The sample shows some 100,000 distinct CDR3 sequences, less than 75% of them seen only once. RNA was extracted from bulk tissue without any cell sorting. This non-tumor lung sample came from over 3 cm beyond the tumor edge. The sequenced sample was distant non-tumor lung tissue. The TCR was taken from a man younger than 45 with non-small cell lung cancer. The rearrangement uses TRBV6-6 and TRBJ1-5, with D possibly matching TRBD1 (6 bases). The CDR3, as DNA: TGTGCCAGCAGATCGGGGGCGGGTCAGCCCCAGCATTTT. Protein: CASRSGAGQPQHF.